This T cell receptor (beta chain) was found in a study of beta chain features in type 1 diabetes. Whole-study findings and limits: Amplification by PCR could prefer shorter templates, with the same effect in patients and controls. Within patients, naive, central memory and Treg TCRB repertoires seemed more similar than within healthy donors. A moderate, significant TCRB CDR3 shortening appeared in type 1 diabetes across four CD4+ subsets. A pattern of fewer insertions and more deletions at VDJ junctions was seen in type 1 diabetes patients.

Heparinised blood was drawn once per donor, averaging around 120 mL. Since all of the isolated RNA was reverse transcribed, expressed TCRB transcripts were what got sequenced. This table comes from immunoSEQ multiplex PCR, and its TCRdb copy is limited to in-frame clones, with some not included. The repertoire includes 500,000 to 650,000 clones, around 11% of them detected once, and over 0.1% sits in the top ten. Details on this clone: Its antigen is unknown.

This clonotype originated in a man aged 25-40 years with type 1 diabetes. Sample: naive CD4+ T cells from blood.

The CDR3 is CASRLRDVDGYTF. The CDR3 DNA is TGTGCCAGCAGACTCCGGGACGTCGATGGCTACACCTTC. V gene TRBV6-6 combines with J gene TRBJ1-2; maybe TRBD1 (5 bases). Germline lookup yields CDR1 MNHNY and CDR2 SVGAGI (reference sequence). V lost 6 bases and J lost 6, with 14 bases in between. The CDR3 covers 13 residues.